This T cell receptor beta chain was sequenced for a study of shared clonotypes between healthy human individuals. Whole-study results and caveats: Among donors, sharing of clonotypes was expected to be affected by sequencing depth.

The germline CDR1 and CDR2 sequences are SGDLS and YYNGEE. Trimming took 0 bases from V and 4 from J; bases not matched to a gene: 4. CDR3 length: 16 residues. In regard to this clone: Its target is not known.

Donors were healthy HIV-negative adults without recent acute infections or vaccinations. CD45RA+ naive and CD45RA-negative memory subsets were separated from CD4+ cells. TCRdb keeps only in-frame clones here, not all; method: immunoSEQ multiplex PCR. This table has around 990,000 clones, 77% appearing once. This sequence was found in a man aged 18 to 29 in good health. Some clones in this sample may be carry-over from other donors' samples. The chain carries TRBV9 and TRBJ2-1; 10 bases align to TRBD2. Sequencing input: memory CD4+ T cells from PBMCs. Specified subset: CD45RA-negative fraction. The CDR3 DNA is TGTGCCAGCAGCGTAGTAGGGACTAGCGAGTACAATGAGCAGTTCTTC. It is translated as CASSVVGTSEYNEQFF.